These 28 T cell receptor beta chains were all obtained from the same sample, sequenced in a study of human T cells and chemical hapten exposure. TCRdb fed the RACE reads into MiXCR, producing one record per CDR3 protein. Among approximately 180,000 distinct CDR3 sequences listed, nearly 30% were seen once. Time point defined: pre-sensitization, week 0. Treatment in this sample: therapeutic diphenylcyclopropenone sensitization with weekly scalp DPC. The sequencing here drew on whole blood, taken in connection with sensitization to the hapten diphenylcyclopropenone (DPC). These receptors all stem from a woman aged 30 to 39 with alopecia areata. Some clones in this sample may be carry-over from other donors' samples.

V gene TRBV28 combines with J gene TRBJ1-2; 8 positions match TRBD1. The CDR3 sequence is 13 residues long. Germline-derived CDR1 and CDR2 are MDHEN and SYDVKM. V gave up 6 bases and J gave up 8 bases; unmatched junction bases: 8. In DNA form, the CDR3 reads TGTGCCAGCAGACCAGGACAGGGCGGAGGCTACACCTTC. Protein product: CASRPGQGGGYTF.

The CDR3 region is CSVADLLTTNVLTF. The CDR3 bases are TGCAGCGTTGCGGACCTGCTAACGACCAACGTCCTGACTTTC. The chain uses TRBV29-1 and TRBJ2-6; D gene uncertain. CDR3 length: 14 residues. Germline CDR1 is SQVTM and CDR2 is ANQGSEA. The V end lost 4 bases, the J end lost 8 bases, and 15 bases lay between the germline ends.

The gene calls are TRBV6-6 and TRBJ1-6, with a tentative D call TRBD1 (6 bases). In germline, CDR1 is MNHNY, CDR2 SVGAGI (reference sequence). The CDR3 runs 13 residues. Trimming took off 8 bases at V and 8 bases at J, with 13 bases between the two ends. The CDR3 sequence: CASGSSGDSPLHF. DNA for the CDR3: TGTGCCAGCGGGTCTTCAGGGGATTCACCCCTCCACTTT.

This clonotype was detected only a few times. The chain links TRBV2 to TRBJ1-1; the D is unclear. V gave up 4 bases and J gave up 8 bases, with 14 bases separating them. Germline-derived CDR1 and CDR2 are SNHLY and FYNNEI. The CDR3 is 13 residues long. The DNA for the CDR3 is TGTGCCAGCAGTGTTGAGGGAACGACCGAAGCTTTCTTT. Translated, it gives CASSVEGTTEAFF.

This clonotype has only a few counts. V usage is TRBV6-6 and J usage is TRBJ1-1; TRBD1 is a possible D gene (6 bases). CDR3 length: 15 residues. Germline CDR1 reads MNHNY; CDR2 reads SVGAGI (reference sequence). Trimming took 2 bases from V and 6 from J, leaving 16 bases between them. The CDR3 sequence: CASSYPGRGVAEAFF. The DNA for the CDR3 is TGTGCCAGCAGTTACCCTGGCAGGGGAGTTGCTGAAGCTTTCTTT.

This clonotype was counted only a few times. This chain joins TRBV7-9 and TRBJ1-1; weak D call: TRBD1 (6 bases). The CDR3 loop spans 15 amino acids. V gave up 5 bases and J gave up 0 bases, with 13 bases separating them. Germline-derived CDR1 and CDR2 are SEHNR and FQNEAQ (reference sequence). The CDR3 coding sequence is TGTGCCAGCAGCCGATCAACAGGGATGAACACTGAAGCTTTCTTT. Amino acids: CASSRSTGMNTEAFF.

J is TRBJ1-1 and V is TRBV5-1; possibly TRBD1 for D (5 bases). CDR1 SGHRS and CDR2 YFSETQ come from the germline V gene. V was pared by 1 base and J by 8 bases, with 18 bases between. This CDR3 is 15 amino acids long. The CDR3, as DNA: TGCGCCAGCAGCTTGTGGGGCAGGGTTTTTTCGGAAGCTTTCTTT. This sequence encodes CASSLWGRVFSEAFF.

Only a few counts were recorded for this clonotype. This sequence joins TRBV5-1 and TRBJ2-1; 13 bases are a match to TRBD2. Per germline, CDR1 SGHRS and CDR2 YFSETQ. The length of the CDR3 is 14 residues. Losses at the gene ends were 4 bases for V and 7 bases for J; bases not matched to a gene: 2. Here the CDR3 DNA reads TGCGCCAGCAGCCCACTAGCGGGGGGGAATGAGCAGTTCTTC. Its protein product is CASSPLAGGNEQFF. The variable domain in full, completed from reference TRBV5-1 and TRBJ2-1, reads KAGVTQTPRYLIKTRGQQVTLSCSPISGHRSVSWYQQTPGQGLQFLFEYFSETQRNKGNFPGRFSGRQFSNSRSEMNVSTLELGDSALYLCASSPLAGGNEQFFGPGTRLTVL.

The chain employs TRBV7-2 and TRBJ2-7; perhaps TRBD1 as D (5 bases). The CDR3 sequence is 15 residues long. CDR1 and CDR2 from the germline V gene are SGHTA and FQGNSA. The V end lost 1 base, the J end lost 3 bases, and 13 bases lay between the germline ends. CDR3 DNA: TGTGCCAGCAGCTTAGGACGACAGAGTTACTACGAGCAGTACTTC. Amino acids: CASSLGRQSYYEQYF. Full variable domain (outside the CDR3, taken from reference TRBV7-2 and TRBJ2-7): GAGVSQSPSNKVTEKGKDVELRCDPISGHTALYWYRQSLGQGLEFLIYFQGNSAPDKSGLPSDRFSAERTGGSVSTLTIQRTQQEDSAVYLCASSLGRQSYYEQYFGPGTRLTVT.

The rearrangement uses TRBV27 and TRBJ2-7; D may be TRBD1 (5 bases). Germline V lookup: CDR1 MNHEY, CDR2 SMNVEV (reference sequence). This CDR3 has 13 amino acids. V was cut by 6 bases and J by 0 bases, with 9 bases left in between. CDR3 in DNA: TGTGCCAGCAGCCCAGGGATCTCCTACGAGCAGTACTTC. It encodes CASSPGISYEQYF.

This clonotype was found a few times. The chain has TRBV29-1 and TRBJ2-7, with TRBD1 matching 8 bases. The germline V gene has CDR1 SQVTM and CDR2 ANQGSEA. The CDR3 is 14 amino acids. V gave up 4 bases and J gave up 7 bases; unmatched junction bases: 12. The DNA for the CDR3 is TGCAGCGTTGCCCCACGGACAGGGTCTCTGGAGCAGTACTTC. This codes for CSVAPRTGSLEQYF.

This chain links TRBV28 with TRBJ2-5, with D hard to call. The CDR3 covers 12 residues. Per germline, CDR1 MDHEN and CDR2 SYDVKM. V shed 6 bases and J shed 5 bases, with 10 bases lying between them. The CDR3 nucleotides are TGTGCCAGCAGCCATCGGCGGGAGACCCAGTACTTC. This gives the protein CASSHRRETQYF.

J is TRBJ1-4 and V is TRBV3-1; D is unclear. This CDR3 is 16 amino acids long. Germline CDR1 reads LGHDT; CDR2 reads YNNKEL (reference sequence). V lost 2 bases to trimming and J lost 5 bases, with 15 bases between them. The CDR3 DNA reads as TGTGCCAGCAGCCAAAGTAGGCCAGCCATGAATGAAAAACTGTTTTTT. As protein: CASSQSRPAMNEKLFF. The complete variable domain, with remaining parts taken from reference TRBV3-1 and TRBJ1-4, reads DTAVSQTPKYLVTQMGNDKSIKCEQNLGHDTMYWYKQDSKKFLKIMFSYNNKELIINETVPNRFSPKSPDKAHLNLHINSLELGDSAVYFCASSQSRPAMNEKLFFGSGTQLSVL.

This clonotype has a count of ten or more. This chain connects TRBV20-1 to TRBJ2-7, with a tentative D call TRBD1 (6 bases). Trimming shortened V by 4 bases and J by 3 bases, and 16 bases separated the two germline ends. The CDR3 contains 14 residues. Germline CDR1 DFQATT, CDR2 SNEGSKA (reference sequence). The CDR3 DNA sequence: TGCAGTGCTACCGGGCAGGGGCTAGTCTACGAGCAGTACTTC. Its protein is CSATGQGLVYEQYF.

The table lists this clonotype with a few counts. The V gene is TRBV20-1, the J gene TRBJ2-7, with a tentative D call TRBD1 (5 bases). Trimming cost V 2 bases and J 2 bases, with 16 bases left between them. CDR1 is DFQATT, CDR2 SNEGSKA, per germline (reference sequence). The CDR3 is 15 residues long. The CDR3 bases are TGCAGTGCTAGACCCTCAGACAGACCGACCTACGAGCAGTACTTC. Its translation is CSARPSDRPTYEQYF.

This clonotype has only a few counts. CDR3 in DNA: TGTGCCACGGGACGCGTCTACGAGCAGTACTTC. It encodes CATGRVYEQYF. The chain uses TRBV6-2 or TRBV6-3 and TRBJ2-7; D tentatively fits TRBD1 or TRBD2 (5 bases each). This CDR3 has 11 residues. With 10 bases removed from V and 3 bases from J, the gap between germline ends came to 10 bases. Germline V gives CDR1 MNHEY, CDR2 SVGEGT.

The V and J genes are TRBV6-2 or TRBV6-3 and TRBJ2-2, with D tentatively TRBD2 (6 bases). Germline V lookup: CDR1 MNHEY, CDR2 SVGEGT. CDR3 length: 15 residues. The ends were cut back, 6 bases at V and 1 base at J, with 12 bases in the middle. DNA for the CDR3: TGTGCCAGCAGCCGTTGGGACTGGAACACCGGGGAGCTGTTTTTT. Translating gives CASSRWDWNTGELFF.

This clonotype was counted between two and nine times. The V call is TRBV2, the J call TRBJ2-7; no clear D. The ends were cut back, 6 bases at V and 5 bases at J, with 14 bases in the middle. CDR1 and CDR2 from the germline V gene are SNHLY and FYNNEI. The CDR3 is 13 residues long. The CDR3, as DNA: TGTGCCAGCAGCCCGGACCTCTACGACGAGCAGTACTTC. It specifies CASSPDLYDEQYF.

The chain joins TRBV12-5 to TRBJ1-1; the D is unclear. Between the trimmed V and J ends, which lost 7 bases and 1 base, there was a span of 10 bases. The V gene's germline CDR1 is LGHNT and CDR2 FRNRAP. CDR3 length: 13 amino acids. The DNA of the CDR3 is TGTGCTAGTGCCCCCCCGGGGAACACTGAAGCTTTCTTT. Its protein product is CASAPPGNTEAFF. Drawing the rest from reference TRBV12-5 and TRBJ1-1, the complete variable domain is DARVTQTPRHKVTEMGQEVTMRCQPILGHNTVFWYRQTMMQGLELLAYFRNRAPLDDSGMPKDRFSAEMPDATLATLKIQPSEPRDSAVYFCASAPPGNTEAFFGQGTRLTVV.

The chain has TRBV29-1 and TRBJ1-1; D may be TRBD1 (5 bases). With 3 bases removed from V and 1 base from J, the gap between germline ends came to 12 bases. CDR1 is SQVTM and CDR2 is ANQGSEA in the germline V gene. The CDR3 runs 14 residues. CDR3 nucleotides: TGCAGCGTTGATAGTCTAGGGACGAACACTGAAGCTTTCTTT. Translated: CSVDSLGTNTEAFF.

This chain joins TRBV3-1 and TRBJ1-4; the D is unclear. In germline, CDR1 is LGHDT, CDR2 YNNKEL (reference sequence). There are 13 residues in the CDR3. The ends were cut back, 1 base at V and 6 bases at J, with 6 bases in the middle. The CDR3: CASSQGLYEKLFF. CDR3 sequence (DNA): TGTGCCAGCAGCCAAGGGCTGTATGAAAAACTGTTTTTT.

The J gene is TRBJ2-6, the V gene TRBV7-2; tentative D call: TRBD1 (6 bases). With 5 bases removed from V and 0 bases from J, the gap between germline ends came to 14 bases. The CDR3 has 17 amino acids. Germline V CDR1 and CDR2: SGHTA, FQGNSA. The CDR3 spells CASSVGQPGSGANVLTF. The CDR3 DNA is TGTGCCAGCAGCGTCGGACAGCCTGGCTCTGGGGCCAACGTCCTGACTTTC.

The chain employs TRBV7-9 and TRBJ1-5; D is unclear. This CDR3 is 12 amino acids long. Trimming left V 5 bases short and J 5 bases short, with 7 bases between. Germline V gene data show CDR1 as SEHNR and CDR2 as FQNEAQ (reference sequence). The CDR3 DNA reads as TGTGCCAGCAGCCCCTGGGATCAGCCCCAGCATTTT. It encodes CASSPWDQPQHF.

In nucleotides, the CDR3 is TGTGCCAGCAGCCAAGGGCATAACACCGGGGAGCTGTTTTTT. Amino acids: CASSQGHNTGELFF. J is TRBJ2-2 and V is TRBV3-1; no clear D gene. CDR1 and CDR2 (germline): LGHDT, YNNKEL (reference sequence). The CDR3 runs 14 residues. V was clipped by 1 base and J by 2 bases, with 5 bases between them.

The V and J genes are TRBV6-5 and TRBJ2-5, with D uncertain. Trimming cost V 0 bases and J 5 bases, with 7 bases left between them. Germline CDR1 reads MNHEY; CDR2 reads SVGAGI. This CDR3 has 13 residues. The CDR3 bases are TGTGCCAGCAGTTACTCGTTCGTGGAGACCCAGTACTTC. Translation gives CASSYSFVETQYF.

This clonotype was recorded a few times. The rearrangement joins TRBV10-3 to TRBJ2-7, with D hard to call. V lost 2 bases, J lost 8 bases, and 16 bases lay in between. The germline V gene encodes CDR1 ENHRY and CDR2 SYGVKD. The CDR3 consists of 14 residues. The CDR3 region is CAISEVGISRKQYF. The CDR3 region has the DNA TGTGCCATCAGTGAGGTGGGGATAAGTCGGAAGCAGTACTTC.

The chain uses TRBV29-1 and TRBJ2-1, with D possibly matching TRBD2 (5 bases). The germline V and J ends were trimmed by 6 bases and 2 bases, with 29 bases remaining between them. Germline lookup yields CDR1 SQVTM and CDR2 ANQGSEA. This CDR3 is built from 19 residues. The CDR3 region is CSVTDPGVTGVLTYNEQFF. As DNA, the CDR3 is TGCAGCGTCACCGACCCCGGGGTGACGGGCGTTCTTACCTACAATGAGCAGTTCTTC.

V gene TRBV6-5 combines with J gene TRBJ2-7, with D possibly being TRBD1 (5 bases). CDR1 and CDR2 from the germline V gene are MNHEY and SVGAGI. CDR3 length equals 15 residues. The V end was cut by 4 bases, the J end by 2 bases, with 15 bases between. The CDR3 is CASSSVWGQTYEQYF. CDR3 in DNA: TGTGCCAGCAGTTCTGTGTGGGGCCAAACCTACGAGCAGTACTTC.